What follows are 30 T cell receptor beta chains derived from one specimen sequenced in a study of blood T cell repertoires in COVID-19. The method was immunoSEQ multiplex PCR; TCRdb's version includes in-frame clones alone and lacks a portion of them. The table includes about 110,000 clones, around 90% detected once. Sequencing was done on a sample of peripheral blood. These receptors came from a woman aged 50 to 60 with active or convalescent COVID-19.

The chain recombines TRBV9 with TRBJ1-1; 8 nucleotides match TRBD1. The V and J ends lost 5 bases and 4 bases, in that order; junction bases with no gene match: 13. The CDR3 runs to 16 residues. CDR1 and CDR2 from the germline V gene are SGDLS and YYNGEE. CDR3 residues: CASRPGGTGGSTEAFF. The DNA of the CDR3 is TGTGCCAGCAGACCCGGCGGGACAGGAGGGAGCACTGAAGCTTTCTTT. Full variable domain (missing parts from reference TRBV9 and TRBJ1-1): DSGVTQTPKHLITATGQRVTLRCSPRSGDLSVYWYQQSLDQGLQFLIQYYNGEERAKGNILERFSAQQFPDLHSELNLSSLELGDSALYFCASRPGGTGGSTEAFFGQGTRLTVV.

CDR3 amino acids: CASSGGTGGNSPLHF. The CDR3 DNA reads as TGTGCCAGCAGTGGCGGTACAGGGGGAAATTCACCCCTCCACTTT. V is TRBV2 and J is TRBJ1-6; 8 bases fit TRBD1. Germline CDR1 reads SNHLY; CDR2 reads FYNNEI. The CDR3 covers 15 residues. With V trimmed by 4 bases and J by 7 bases, 6 bases remained unmatched.

The gene calls are TRBV7-3 and TRBJ1-1; TRBD1 aligns across 7 bases. Losses at the gene ends were 5 bases for V and 0 bases for J; bases not matched to a gene: 6. Looked up from germline, CDR1 is SGHTA and CDR2 is FQGTGA. This CDR3 spans 15 amino acids. The CDR3 reads CASSAQGFMNTEAFF. The CDR3 DNA reads TGTGCCAGCAGCGCACAGGGGTTCATGAACACTGAAGCTTTCTTT.

The genes are TRBV7-6 and TRBJ2-1, with 13 bases identical to TRBD2. With V trimmed by 1 base and J by 5 bases, 5 bases remained unmatched. Germline CDR1 SGHVS, CDR2 FNYEAQ. This CDR3 has 17 amino acids. CDR3 protein: CASSLGRGLAGNNEQFF. For the CDR3, the DNA is TGTGCCAGCAGCTTAGGGCGGGGACTAGCGGGAAACAATGAGCAGTTCTTC.

The chain is built from TRBV18 and TRBJ2-2; 9 nucleotides line up with TRBD1. Looked up from germline, CDR1 is KGHSH and CDR2 is LQKENI. With V trimmed by 5 bases and J by 5 bases, 9 bases remained unmatched. The CDR3 is made up of 16 amino acids. CDR3 nucleotide sequence: TGTGCCAGCTCAACTACCGGGACAGGGACTACCGGGGAGCTGTTTTTT. It translates to CASSTTGTGTTGELFF.

The J gene is TRBJ1-6, the V gene TRBV7-9; D unclear. CDR3 length: 14 amino acids. Germline CDR1 SEHNR, CDR2 FQNEAQ (reference sequence). The V end lost 5 bases, the J end lost 2 bases, and 7 bases lay between the germline ends. The CDR3 region is CASSAGTYNSPLHF. In nucleotides, the CDR3 is TGTGCCAGCAGCGCCGGGACCTATAATTCACCCCTCCACTTT.

V usage is TRBV7-2 and J usage is TRBJ1-2; 11 nucleotides agree with TRBD1. Germline CDR1 is SGHTA and CDR2 is FQGNSA. Trimming removed 2 bases from V and 7 bases from J; junction bases left unmatched: 6. The CDR3 spans 15 residues. CDR3 nucleotides: TGTGCCAGCAGCTTACGTGGACAGGGGGCCACTGGCTACACCTTC. Its translation is CASSLRGQGATGYTF.

The V gene is TRBV18, the J gene TRBJ2-1; D unresolved. CDR1 KGHSH and CDR2 LQKENI come from the germline V gene. V was pared by 4 bases and J by 3 bases, with 13 bases between. The CDR3 extends over 15 amino acids. The chain's CDR3 is CASSHQTPDYNEQFF. The CDR3, as DNA: TGTGCCAGCTCACACCAAACCCCAGACTACAATGAGCAGTTCTTC. The full variable domain, in which reference TRBV18 and TRBJ2-1 provide the parts outside the CDR3, is NAGVMQNPRHLVRRRGQEARLRCSPMKGHSHVYWYRQLPEEGLKFMVYLQKENIIDESGMPKERFSAEFPKEGPSILRIQQVVRGDSAAYFCASSHQTPDYNEQFFGPGTRLTVL.

V is TRBV11-2 and J is TRBJ2-1; D might be TRBD2 (6 bases). Trimming pared 8 bases from V and 6 bases from J, leaving 17 bases between. Germline CDR1 SGHAT, CDR2 FQNNGV. The CDR3 has 14 residues. The CDR3, as DNA: TGTGCCAGCGGGACTCAGTCCCTAGCCAATGAGCAGTTCTTC. It encodes CASGTQSLANEQFF. The whole variable domain, remainder taken from reference TRBV11-2 and TRBJ2-1, is EAGVAQSPRYKIIEKRQSVAFWCNPISGHATLYWYQQILGQGPKLLIQFQNNGVVDDSQLPKDRFSAERLKGVDSTLKIQPAKLEDSAVYLCASGTQSLANEQFFGPGTRLTVL.

The chain links TRBV7-9 to TRBJ2-1, with TRBD1 matching 10 bases. CDR1 SEHNR and CDR2 FQNEAQ come from the germline V gene (reference sequence). J gave up 8 bases and V 4 bases, and 20 bases lay outside the gene matches. The length of the CDR3 is 19 residues. The CDR3, as DNA: TGTGCCAGCAGCTCAAGACGGGACAGGGGATCCTACGACTTGGATGAGCAGTTCTTC. This gives the protein CASSSRRDRGSYDLDEQFF.

The CDR3 protein is CASSPDYTTAPYEQYF. Here the CDR3 DNA reads TGTGCCAGCAGCCCCGACTATACAACTGCCCCCTACGAGCAGTACTTC. The chain recombines TRBV7-9 with TRBJ2-7; tentative D call: TRBD2 (5 bases). The CDR3 contains 16 residues. Trimming shortened V by 5 bases and J by 2 bases, and 19 bases separated the two germline ends. Germline loops: CDR1 SEHNR, CDR2 FQNEAQ (reference sequence).

This clone was found once. V usage is TRBV6-2 or TRBV6-3 and J usage is TRBJ2-5; weak D call: TRBD1 (5 bases). CDR1 and CDR2 (germline): MNHEY, SVGEGT. The CDR3 extends over 14 amino acids. V was trimmed by 5 bases and J by 5 bases, leaving 15 bases between them. Here the CDR3 DNA reads TGTGCCAGCAGTAGGACATCGCTGGGGGAGACCCAGTACTTC. Translating gives CASSRTSLGETQYF.

This clone has a single count. The genes are TRBV7-9 and TRBJ2-7; TRBD2 aligns across 9 bases. The CDR3 is made up of 17 amino acids. Trimming at V came to 5 bases and at J to 4 bases, leaving 15 bases not matched to a gene. The germline V gene has CDR1 SEHNR and CDR2 FQNEAQ (reference sequence). The CDR3 DNA reads TGTGCCAGCAGCCGGGGCCCTAGCGGGGACGAGTGGTACGAGCAGTACTTC. This gives the protein CASSRGPSGDEWYEQYF. The complete variable domain, with remaining parts taken from reference TRBV7-9 and TRBJ2-7, reads DTGVSQNPRHKITKRGQNVTFRCDPISEHNRLYWYRQTLGQGPEFLTYFQNEAQLEKSRLLSDRFSAERPKGSFSTLEIQRTEQGDSAMYLCASSRGPSGDEWYEQYFGPGTRLTVT.

The chain couples TRBV5-6 to TRBJ2-7; D gene ambiguous. Trimming stripped 4 bases from V and 2 bases from J, with 4 bases between. The CDR3 extends over 11 amino acids. Germline CDR1 and CDR2: SGHDT and YYEEEE. The CDR3 DNA is TGTGCCAGCAGCGACACCTACGAGCAGTACTTC. This translates into CASSDTYEQYF.

This clone appeared a single time. This chain uses TRBV28 with TRBJ1-2, with 7 bases matching TRBD1. The CDR3 covers 16 residues. V dropped 4 bases and J dropped 0; count of bases not matched to a gene: 8. Per germline, CDR1 MDHEN and CDR2 SYDVKM. This chain's CDR3 is CASSSPGDRSNYGYTF. CDR3 nucleotides: TGTGCCAGCAGTTCTCCGGGGGACAGATCTAACTATGGCTACACCTTC.

V gene TRBV19 combines with J gene TRBJ2-1; D perhaps matches TRBD2 (6 bases). This CDR3 comprises 17 residues. In germline, CDR1 is LNHDA, CDR2 SQIVND (reference sequence). Trimming removed 5 bases at V and 0 bases at J, with 17 bases between. CDR3 DNA sequence: TGTGCCAGTAGTTCACTAGGGCGGGGAAACTCCTACAATGAGCAGTTCTTC. Amino acids: CASSSLGRGNSYNEQFF.

J is TRBJ2-2 and V is TRBV5-1, with D unclear. The CDR3 contains 14 residues. The germline gives CDR1 SGHRS, CDR2 YFSETQ. V dropped 0 bases and J dropped 7 bases, with 10 bases sitting between them. CDR3: CASSLGAQNGELFF. CDR3 DNA sequence: TGCGCCAGCAGCTTGGGGGCACAAAACGGGGAGCTGTTTTTT.

This sequence joins TRBV3-1 (or the pseudogene TRBV3-2) and TRBJ2-7; 8 bases are shared with TRBD1. Germline V gives CDR1 LGHDT, CDR2 YNNKEL (reference sequence). The ends lost 3 bases at V and 1 base at J; junction bases unmatched: 11. There are 17 residues in the CDR3. The CDR3 coding sequence is TGTGCCAGCAGCCAGGGCTGGGCAACAGGGGGATCCTACGAGCAGTACTTC. Amino acids: CASSQGWATGGSYEQYF.

This chain uses TRBV18 with TRBJ1-2; D unclear. The CDR3 contains 15 residues. Deletions cut 1 base from V and 7 bases from J, with 16 bases between. Germline CDR1 KGHSH, CDR2 LQKENI. CDR3 nucleotides: TGTGCCAGCTCACCACTTGCAGGATCGGGGAGTGGCTACACCTTC. Protein: CASSPLAGSGSGYTF.

This clone was recorded only once. V usage is TRBV25-1 and J usage is TRBJ2-7, with 11 positions matching TRBD2. The CDR3 spans 16 residues. Germline CDR1 is MGHDK and CDR2 is SYGVNS. The trim removed 3 bases at V and 3 bases at J, leaving 7 bases unmatched. CDR3 coding DNA: TGTGCCAGCAGTGATGACCTAGCGGGAGGAAACTACGAGCAGTACTTC. As protein: CASSDDLAGGNYEQYF.

This chain joins TRBV7-2 and TRBJ1-3; the D gene is possibly TRBD1 (6 bases). Trimming shortened V by 1 base and J by 8 bases, and 21 bases separated the two germline ends. Looked up from germline, CDR1 is SGHTA and CDR2 is FQGNSA. The length of the CDR3 is 17 residues. The CDR3 bases are TGTGCCAGCAGCTTAGTATGGACAGTCGTACCGGAGGACACCATATATTTT. This translates into CASSLVWTVVPEDTIYF.

The J gene is TRBJ2-3, the V gene TRBV6-1, with 7 bases that match TRBD2. The CDR3 sequence is 16 residues long. Losses at the gene ends were 2 bases for V and 1 base for J; bases not matched to a gene: 6. Germline V gene sequence: CDR1 MNHNS, CDR2 SASEGT. CDR3 loop: CASSEFGRVGTDTQYF. CDR3 nucleotides: TGTGCCAGCAGTGAATTTGGGAGGGTCGGCACAGATACGCAGTATTTT.

The V gene is TRBV15, the J gene TRBJ2-6, with D unresolved. Germline V lookup: CDR1 LNHNV, CDR2 YYDKDF (reference sequence). The CDR3 runs to 15 residues. The V and J ends lost 3 bases and 0 bases respectively, with 6 bases between them. CDR3 loop: CATSRENSGANVLTF. CDR3 coding DNA: TGTGCCACCAGCAGGGAGAACTCTGGGGCCAACGTCCTGACTTTC. Variable domain in full (rest from reference TRBV15 and TRBJ2-6): DAMVIQNPRYQVTQFGKPVTLSCSQTLNHNVMYWYQQKSSQAPKLLFHYYDKDFNNEADTPDNFQSRRPNTSFCFLDIRSPGLGDTAMYLCATSRENSGANVLTFGAGSRLTVL.

This chain uses TRBV24-1 with TRBJ2-2, with D perhaps matching TRBD2 (5 bases). The germline V gene has CDR1 KGHDR and CDR2 SFDVKD. The ends were cut back, 0 bases at V and 6 bases at J, with 7 bases in the middle. This CDR3 spans 14 amino acids. CDR3 sequence reads: CATSDLRGSGELFF. DNA of the CDR3: TGTGCCACCAGTGATTTGCGGGGTTCCGGGGAGCTGTTTTTT.

The rearrangement uses TRBV2 and TRBJ1-4; D ambiguous. Trimming removed 6 bases from V and 1 base from J, with 12 bases in between. The germline V gene has CDR1 SNHLY and CDR2 FYNNEI. This CDR3 has 15 residues. DNA of the CDR3: TGTGCCAGCAGGTCCGAGGGCCTAACTAATGAAAAACTGTTTTTT. Residues: CASRSEGLTNEKLFF.

The rearrangement links TRBV19 to TRBJ2-1; 13 bases match TRBD2. V lost 10 bases to trimming and J lost 7 bases; unmatched junction nucleotides: 4. This CDR3 contains 13 residues. The V gene's germline CDR1 is LNHDA and CDR2 SQIVND (reference sequence). The CDR3 protein is CATQTSGGNEQFF. The CDR3 region has the DNA TGTGCCACCCAGACTAGCGGGGGGAATGAGCAGTTCTTC.

V is TRBV6-5 and J is TRBJ2-7, with D unresolved. V lost 5 bases to trimming and J lost 3 bases, with 17 bases between them. The CDR3 runs 15 residues. CDR1 is MNHEY, CDR2 SVGAGI, per germline. DNA of the CDR3: TGTGCCAGCAGTCCCACCCCGGCAGCGTTCTACGAGCAGTACTTC. As protein: CASSPTPAAFYEQYF.

J is TRBJ2-1 and V is TRBV27; tentatively, D is TRBD2 (6 bases). Trimming removed 10 bases from V and 0 bases from J, with 16 bases in between. Germline V gives CDR1 MNHEY, CDR2 SMNVEV (reference sequence). CDR3 length equals 15 residues. The CDR3 nucleotides are TGTGCCACGACTTCGGGAGATAGCTCCTACAATGAGCAGTTCTTC. Translation gives CATTSGDSSYNEQFF.

The CDR3 DNA reads as TGTGCCAGCAGCCCTAGCGGGAGGGAATTGGGTGAGCAGTTCTTC. This encodes CASSPSGRELGEQFF. This sequence joins TRBV7-3 and TRBJ2-1; 12 nucleotides match TRBD2. Germline assignment: CDR1 SGHTA and CDR2 FQGTGA. J gave up 9 bases and V 5 bases, and 8 bases lay outside the gene matches. The CDR3 covers 15 residues.

The chain recombines TRBV5-5 with TRBJ2-3, with D tentatively TRBD1 (6 bases). Deletions cut 5 bases from V and 4 bases from J, with 11 bases between. CDR3 size: 13 residues. The germline CDR1 and CDR2 sequences are SGHKS and YYEKEE (reference sequence). In DNA form, the CDR3 reads TGTGCCAGCAGATCAGCAGGGGCAGATACGCAGTATTTT. Encoded protein: CASRSAGADTQYF.